This T cell receptor beta chain was documented in a study of blood T cell repertoires in COVID-19. Patients from Seattle were sampled longitudinally, starting during active infection. CDR1 and CDR2 from the germline V gene are LNHDA and SQIVND (reference sequence). V was trimmed by 3 bases and J by 9 bases, leaving 14 bases between them. CDR3 length: 13 amino acids. Sequencing was performed with immunoSEQ multiplex PCR; in TCRdb, only in-frame clones are kept and a portion is missing. Of some 300,000 clones detected, roughly 90% appear once; the ten largest clones hold under 15%. The sequenced material came from peripheral blood. This chain uses TRBV19 with TRBJ1-1, with D possibly matching TRBD1 (5 bases). This TCR was recovered from a woman between 65 and 79 years old with COVID-19, enrolled during active disease. The CDR3 bases are TGTGCCAGTAGTATCGGACAAATAGGGCAAGCTTTCTTT. Amino acids: CASSIGQIGQAFF.